This TCR beta chain comes out of a study of cytomegalovirus exposure and HLA in healthy donors. The PCR made use of 60 Vbeta and 13 Jbeta primers. The method was immunoSEQ multiplex PCR; TCRdb's version includes in-frame clones alone and lacks a portion of them. The sample lists 150,000 or so clones; about 85% were seen once. The germline V gene encodes CDR1 MNHNS and CDR2 SASEGT. The V end lost 7 bases, the J end lost 4 bases, and 19 bases lay between the germline ends. This CDR3 is built from 15 residues. The table lists this clone with a few counts. Its target is unknown. Whole-study findings and limits: In a later analysis, DRB1 alleles had the most associated TCRs; HLA-C alleles the fewest.

Sequenced sample: PBMCs. This clonotype was obtained from a male donor in good health and CMV-seropositive. The V gene is TRBV6-1, the J gene TRBJ2-5; TRBD1 might be the D (7 bases). The CDR3 is CASTIYRGGGETQYF. The CDR3 nucleotides read TGTGCCAGCACCATATACAGGGGAGGAGGAGAGACCCAGTACTTC.